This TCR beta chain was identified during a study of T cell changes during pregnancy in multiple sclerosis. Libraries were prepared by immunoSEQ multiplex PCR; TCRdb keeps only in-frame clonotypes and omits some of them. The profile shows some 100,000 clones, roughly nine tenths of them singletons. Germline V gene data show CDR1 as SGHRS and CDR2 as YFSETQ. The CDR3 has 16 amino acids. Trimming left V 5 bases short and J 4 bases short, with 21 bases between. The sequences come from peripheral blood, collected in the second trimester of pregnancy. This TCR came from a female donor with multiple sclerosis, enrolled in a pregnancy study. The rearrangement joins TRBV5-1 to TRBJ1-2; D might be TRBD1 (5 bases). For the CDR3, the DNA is TGCGCCAGCAGGCCTACGGTTACTGACAGCATCTATGGCTACACCTTC. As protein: CASRPTVTDSIYGYTF.